This T cell receptor (beta chain) appears in the sequencing data of a study of blood T cell repertoires in COVID-19. Whole-study context: Whether acute or convalescent, the COVID-19 samples came from the United States, Italy and Spain. Sources were T cells, B-cell-depleted T cells, or PBMCs; the material itself was cDNA or gDNA.

V lost 0 bases to trimming and J lost 7 bases; unmatched junction nucleotides: 11. Germline lookup yields CDR1 SGHDT and CDR2 YYEEEE. The CDR3 extends over 18 amino acids. Study processing details: Reference gene primer amplification in the assay estimated nucleated cell counts. Clones were sequenced by immunoSEQ multiplex PCR, and TCRdb holds only the in-frame ones, with some missing. That table furnishes V, J and clone size, whereas the DNA furnished D and trimming. The sample consists of under 250,000 clones, around nine tenths of them appearing once. Specimen: peripheral blood. The V gene is TRBV5-6, the J gene TRBJ2-1; 12 bases are shared with TRBD2. The TCR sequence derives from a woman aged 60-75 years who had recovered from COVID-19. The CDR3 bases are TGTGCCAGCAGCTTGGCCCGGGCTAGCGGGGGGGCCTGGAATGAGCAGTTCTTC. Protein: CASSLARASGGAWNEQFF.